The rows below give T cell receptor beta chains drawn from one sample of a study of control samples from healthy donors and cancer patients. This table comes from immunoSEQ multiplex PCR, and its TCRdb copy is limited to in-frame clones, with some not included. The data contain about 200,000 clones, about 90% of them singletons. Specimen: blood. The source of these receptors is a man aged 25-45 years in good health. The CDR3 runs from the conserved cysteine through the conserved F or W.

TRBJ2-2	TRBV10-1	CASSGGTGELFF
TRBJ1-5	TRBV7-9	CASRPGSTVWYFSNQPQHF
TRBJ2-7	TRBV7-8	CASSSTTYEQYF
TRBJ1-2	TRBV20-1	CSAPDSGYTF
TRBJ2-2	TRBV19	CASSILTGPNTGELFF
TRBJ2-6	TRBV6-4	CASSEEALISGANVLTF
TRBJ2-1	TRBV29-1	CSVVTSGGAYEQFF
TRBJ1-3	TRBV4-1	CASSQDQAGHPSGNTIYF
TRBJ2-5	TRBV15	CATSRGGTSRQETQYF
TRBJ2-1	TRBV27	CASSLATGDNEQFF
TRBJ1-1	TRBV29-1	CSVVGTGHTEAFF
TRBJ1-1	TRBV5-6	CASSLGRTGTEAFF
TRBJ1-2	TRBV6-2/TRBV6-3	CASSYSERNGYTF
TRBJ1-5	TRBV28	CASSPRGPSNQPQHF
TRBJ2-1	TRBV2	CASILSQGRTSSYNEQFF
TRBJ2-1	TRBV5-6	CASSLDRIGTGYGNEQFF
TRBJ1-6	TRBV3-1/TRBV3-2	CASSQGTENSPLHF
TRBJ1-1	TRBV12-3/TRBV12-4	CASSSQGSTEAFF
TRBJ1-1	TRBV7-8	CASSTRRNLNTEAFF
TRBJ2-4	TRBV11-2	CASSLTGTDIQYF
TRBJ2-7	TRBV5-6	CASSLAPSSPYEQYF
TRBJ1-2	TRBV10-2	CASSDRAPTSYGYTF
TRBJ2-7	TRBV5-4	CASSPGTGPYEQYF
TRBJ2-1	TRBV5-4	CASSSNNRGQQFF
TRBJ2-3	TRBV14	CASSQVEGRTSGILYF
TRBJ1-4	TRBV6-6	CASSYSGTARYEKLFF
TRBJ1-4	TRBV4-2	CASSQDWGADTTNEKLFF
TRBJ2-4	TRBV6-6	CASTPPGEGAKNIQYF
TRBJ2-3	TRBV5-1	CASSPAGTSGEATQYF
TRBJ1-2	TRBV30	CAWGAPLGTSGDGYTF
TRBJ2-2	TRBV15	CATSRDHCAGRENGELFF
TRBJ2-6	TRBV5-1	CASSRTGGATGANVLTF
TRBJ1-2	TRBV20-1	CSASGGGGYTF
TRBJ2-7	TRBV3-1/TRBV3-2	CASSHAREQYF
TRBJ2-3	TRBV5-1	CASSLGIAGGPGDTQYF
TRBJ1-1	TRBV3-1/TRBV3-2	CASSPYSGTASEAFF
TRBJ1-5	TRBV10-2	CASSEGGHQPQHF
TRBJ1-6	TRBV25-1	CASRFTYNSPLHF
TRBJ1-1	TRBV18	CASSPDQAEAFF
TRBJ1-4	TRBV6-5	CASSIVQGANEKLFF
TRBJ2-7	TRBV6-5	CASSYGPGLSYEQYF
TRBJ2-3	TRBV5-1	CASSFYTDTQYF
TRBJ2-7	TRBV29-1	CSVTGGGEQYF
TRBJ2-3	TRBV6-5	CASHPNGGPDTQYF
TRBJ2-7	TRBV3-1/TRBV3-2	CASSPGTTYEQYF
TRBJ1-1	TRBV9	CASSGRGTGNTEAFF
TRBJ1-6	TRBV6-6	CASRSGPYNSPLHF
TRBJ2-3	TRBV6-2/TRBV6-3	CASSTNRGRTTDTQYF
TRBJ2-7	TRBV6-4	CASSPIAGETYEQYF
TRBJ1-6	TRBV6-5	CASAGGLNSPLHF
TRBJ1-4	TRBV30	CAWGSNEKLFF
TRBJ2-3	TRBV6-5	CASRRGDTQYF
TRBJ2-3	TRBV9	CASSVVQERGGSTDTQYF
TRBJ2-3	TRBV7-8	CASSSELVSTDTQYF
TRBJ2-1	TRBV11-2	CASSSGGPSYNEQFF
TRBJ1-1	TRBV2	CASSDTGFTEAFF
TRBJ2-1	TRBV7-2	CASSKSGEQFF
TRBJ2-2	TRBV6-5	CASSSPGLHTGELFF
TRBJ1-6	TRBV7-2	CASSFIQGFNSPLHF
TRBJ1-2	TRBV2	CASSPGQGDYGYTF